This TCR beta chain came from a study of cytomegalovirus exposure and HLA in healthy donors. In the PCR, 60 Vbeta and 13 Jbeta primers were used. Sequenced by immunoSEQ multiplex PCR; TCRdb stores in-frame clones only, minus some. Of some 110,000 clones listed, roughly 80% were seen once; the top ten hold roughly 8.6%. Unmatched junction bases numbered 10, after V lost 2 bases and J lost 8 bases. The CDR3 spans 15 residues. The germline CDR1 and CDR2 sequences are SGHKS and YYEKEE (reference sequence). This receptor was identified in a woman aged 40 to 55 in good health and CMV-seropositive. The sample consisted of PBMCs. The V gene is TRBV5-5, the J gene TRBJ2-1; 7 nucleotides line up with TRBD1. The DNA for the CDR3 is TGTGCCAGCAGCTTTACAGGGGCGCGTGTGGATGAGCAGTTCTTC. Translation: CASSFTGARVDEQFF.